This T cell receptor beta chain comes out of a study of OX40 agonist ivuxolimab in advanced cancers. This CDR3 comprises 13 residues. CDR1 and CDR2 (germline): MNHEY, SMNVEV (reference sequence). V was pared by 5 bases and J by 1 base, with 8 bases between. Clones were sequenced by immunoSEQ multiplex PCR, and TCRdb holds only the in-frame ones, with some missing. This sample yields approximately 50,000 clones, of which approximately 80% are seen a single time; over 10% belongs to the top ten. The clonotype originates from an adult with an advanced solid tumor such as melanoma, head and neck, liver or kidney cancer. The V call is TRBV27, the J call TRBJ1-1; D is ambiguous. Material: CD4+ or CD8+ T cells sorted from blood, obtained in a trial of the OX40 agonist ivuxolimab. CDR3 coding DNA: TGTGCCAGCAGTCGAAATCGGAACACTGAAGCTTTCTTT. Translating gives CASSRNRNTEAFF.